A single sample gave rise to the 3 T cell receptor beta chains below, sequenced in a study of metastatic and nonmetastatic thyroid tumors. TCRdb ran MiXCR on the PCR reads. The sample has more than 12,000 clones; around 3.6% are singletons. Patients had received no treatment of any kind before thyroid surgery. What was sequenced was tumor tissue. The receptor source for this set is a female donor with papillary thyroid cancer or a benign thyroid nodule (not recorded which). Some clones in this sample may be carry-over from other donors' samples.

This clone appeared a few times. This chain links TRBV6-1 with TRBJ2-3, with D perhaps matching TRBD1 (7 bases). The CDR3 sequence is 15 residues long. Per the germline V gene, CDR1 is MNHNS and CDR2 is SASEGT. V was shortened by 6 bases and J by 2 bases, with 15 bases between the two germline ends. In nucleotides, the CDR3 is TGTGCCAGCAGGGAGGACAGGACTATCACAGATACGCAGTATTTT. This encodes CASREDRTITDTQYF.

This clone was observed a few times. V usage is TRBV2 and J usage is TRBJ1-2; TRBD1 matches at 7 bases. J lost 8 bases, V lost 5 bases, and 8 bases had no gene match. Germline assignment: CDR1 SNHLY and CDR2 FYNNEI. CDR3 length: 13 residues. CDR3 bases: TGTGCCAGCAGTCCGACAGGGCGCGGGGGCTACACCTTC. It translates to CASSPTGRGGYTF.

This clone was recorded a few times. The chain carries TRBV27 and TRBJ1-2; maybe TRBD1 (5 bases). Germline assignment: CDR1 MNHEY and CDR2 SMNVEV (reference sequence). The CDR3 sequence is 18 residues long. Deletions cut 2 bases from V and 0 bases from J, with 19 bases between. The CDR3 nucleotides read TGTGCCAGCAGTTTAAGCCCCATCGACAGATTAGCTAACTATGGCTACACCTTC. The encoded protein is CASSLSPIDRLANYGYTF.